This record covers a single TCR beta chain. Its specificity is not known. The sample is drawn from a study of cytomegalovirus exposure and HLA in healthy donors. On the study more broadly: There were 117 million unique TCR beta sequences, drawn from 180 million or so T cells, in an earlier analysis. Study results and limitations: Most TCR beta V segments were productive about 87% or about 30% of the time in an earlier analysis. The classifier was said to identify cytomegalovirus status with high specificity and sensitivity.

Researchers ran the PCR with 60 Vbeta and 13 Jbeta primers. The repertoire was sequenced with immunoSEQ multiplex PCR; TCRdb's copy has only in-frame clones and lacks some. The top ten clones hold around 1% of a sample with about 190,000 clones, 65% to 80% of them seen once. V dropped 6 bases and J dropped 4; count of bases not matched to a gene: 10. The CDR3 is 16 residues long. Germline V gives CDR1 LGHNT, CDR2 FRNRAP. This receptor was obtained from a woman aged 35 to 49 in good health and CMV-seronegative. The rearrangement links TRBV12-5 to TRBJ1-3, with TRBD1 identical over 9 bases. What was sequenced was PBMCs. The CDR3 loop is CASGRPPGTGGNTIYF. The CDR3 DNA follows: TGTGCTAGTGGCCGCCCCCCCGGGACAGGGGGAAACACCATATATTTT.